The 26 T cell receptor beta chains in this list originate from one sample, sequenced in a study of graft-versus-host responses after intestinal transplantation. Clones were read by immunoSEQ multiplex PCR, and TCRdb kept only the in-frame ones, dropping some. This sample has approximately 93,000 clones, with about 90% found just once. Their target antigens are unknown. The material was unstimulated CD8+ T cells sorted from spleen or lymph node cells, obtained before transplant. Source of these receptors: a human donor who was the organ donor for an intestinal transplant.

The V call is TRBV5-4, the J call TRBJ2-7; D perhaps matches TRBD2 (6 bases). Trimming pared 3 bases from V and 3 bases from J, leaving 13 bases between. Germline CDR1 reads SGHNT; CDR2 reads YYREEE (reference sequence). CDR3 length: 14 residues. CDR3 region: CASSSLANRYEQYF. The DNA for the CDR3 is TGTGCCAGCAGCTCCCTAGCGAACCGCTACGAGCAGTACTTC.

The gene calls are TRBV28 and TRBJ2-4, with a tentative D call TRBD2 (6 bases). This CDR3 is 14 amino acids long. CDR1 and CDR2 from the germline V gene are MDHEN and SYDVKM. V was trimmed by 10 bases and J by 6 bases, leaving 19 bases between them. The CDR3: CATHDWRDLNIQYF. The CDR3, as DNA: TGTGCCACCCACGACTGGAGGGACTTAAACATTCAGTACTTC.

The sample holds one count of this clone. The chain is built from TRBV2 and TRBJ2-7, with 9 bases matching TRBD1. The length of the CDR3 is 13 residues. The junction had 4 bases not matched to a gene; V was cut back by 7 bases and J by 3 bases. CDR1 is SNHLY, CDR2 FYNNEI, per germline. The CDR3 spells CASNNRGHYEQYF. CDR3 nucleotides: TGTGCCAGCAATAACAGGGGGCACTACGAGCAGTACTTC. The full variable domain, rest sourced from reference TRBV2 and TRBJ2-7, is EPEVTQTPSHQVTQMGQEVILRCVPISNHLYFYWYRQILGQKVEFLVSFYNNEISEKSEIFDDQFSVERPDGSNFTLKIRSTKLEDSAMYFCASNNRGHYEQYFGPGTRLTVT.

The chain couples TRBV28 to TRBJ2-5; 9 bases agree with TRBD2. V shed 2 bases and J 1 base; nucleotides not matched to a gene: 5. This CDR3 has 16 amino acids. Per germline, CDR1 MDHEN and CDR2 SYDVKM. The CDR3 reads CASSLTLAGFQETQYF. The CDR3 DNA is TGTGCCAGCAGTTTAACCCTAGCGGGGTTCCAAGAGACCCAGTACTTC.

The chain links TRBV5-1 to TRBJ2-2, with 12 bases fitting TRBD2. The CDR3 spans 16 residues. Trimming cost V 2 bases and J 6 bases; bases outside gene matches: 5. Germline CDR1 and CDR2: SGHRS and YFSETQ. The CDR3 region has the DNA TGCGCCAGCAGCTTTCCTAGCGGGAGGGGGCCCGGGGAGCTGTTTTTT. Its protein product is CASSFPSGRGPGELFF.

This clone has just one count. The chain links TRBV7-2 to TRBJ1-1, with 7 bases that match TRBD1. Trimming at V came to 5 bases and at J to 3 bases, leaving 3 bases not matched to a gene. The CDR3 is 13 residues long. The germline V gene has CDR1 SGHTA and CDR2 FQGNSA. The CDR3 region is CASSTTGHTEAFF. In DNA, the CDR3 is TGTGCCAGCAGCACGACAGGGCACACTGAAGCTTTCTTT.

The CDR3 protein is CASSYTWGPQETQYF. DNA for the CDR3: TGTGCCAGCAGTTACACTTGGGGGCCCCAAGAGACCCAGTACTTC. The chain links TRBV6-5 to TRBJ2-5, with D tentatively TRBD1 (6 bases). V lost 2 bases, J lost 1 base, and 11 bases lay in between. Germline-derived CDR1 and CDR2 are MNHEY and SVGAGI. The CDR3 spans 15 residues.

This clone was counted a few times. This chain links TRBV2 with TRBJ2-1, with TRBD2 identical over 7 bases. J was trimmed by 9 bases and V by 8 bases; bases with no gene match: 19. CDR3 length equals 16 residues. Per germline, CDR1 SNHLY and CDR2 FYNNEI. Written as DNA, the CDR3 is TGTGCCAGCCTCCACGAAGGAGGGAGGGGCGTTGGTGAGCAGTTCTTC. As protein: CASLHEGGRGVGEQFF.

The chain is built from TRBV29-1 and TRBJ1-2; D is unclear. The CDR3 contains 10 residues. Germline V lookup: CDR1 SQVTM, CDR2 ANQGSEA. The V and J ends lost 5 bases and 3 bases respectively, with 4 bases between them. The DNA of the CDR3 is TGCAGCGTTATAGACTATGGCTACACCTTC. Its protein is CSVIDYGYTF.

The J gene is TRBJ2-5, the V gene TRBV4-2, with 8 bases fitting TRBD2. Germline V gene data show CDR1 as LGHNA and CDR2 as YNFKEQ. The junction had 11 bases not matched to a gene; V was cut back by 4 bases and J by 1 base. This CDR3 has 17 residues. DNA for the CDR3: TGTGCCAGCAGCCCCCATGCCCTGGGACTAGGCCAAGAGACCCAGTACTTC. Protein sequence: CASSPHALGLGQETQYF.

V and J are TRBV11-2 and TRBJ2-3; D unclear. The CDR3 is 16 amino acids. With 6 bases removed from V and 0 bases from J, the gap between germline ends came to 16 bases. Germline V gene lookup returns CDR1 SGHAT and CDR2 FQNNGV. The CDR3 region is CASSHTRVTSTDTQYF. CDR3 nucleotides: TGTGCCAGCAGTCACACCCGGGTTACTAGCACAGATACGCAGTATTTT.

The rearrangement uses TRBV28 and TRBJ1-4; 7 nucleotides agree with TRBD1. Germline V gene lookup returns CDR1 MDHEN and CDR2 SYDVKM. J lost 0 bases, V lost 3 bases, and 4 bases had no gene match. The CDR3 totals 16 residues. CDR3 sequence (DNA): TGTGCCAGCAGTTTGGGGCAGGGGGCAACTAATGAAAAACTGTTTTTT. Protein product: CASSLGQGATNEKLFF.

The chain is built from TRBV11-1 and TRBJ1-1, with D perhaps matching TRBD1 (6 bases). Trimming stripped 0 bases from V and 4 bases from J, with 9 bases between. This CDR3 has 14 amino acids. The germline V gene has CDR1 SGHAT and CDR2 FQDESV (reference sequence). CDR3 DNA: TGTGCCAGCAGCTTAGCGCAGGGGATCACTGAAGCTTTCTTT. Protein sequence: CASSLAQGITEAFF.

Of note for this clone: Relative to the germline gene, one junction end is altered; a read error may explain this. The gene calls are TRBV7-9 and TRBJ2-7; D is perhaps TRBD2 (5 bases). The CDR3 runs to 13 residues. CDR1 is SEHNR, CDR2 FQNEAQ, per germline (reference sequence). Written as DNA, the CDR3 is TGTGCCAGCAGATTAGGGAGCTCCTACGAGCAGTACTTC. Amino acid sequence: CASRLGSSYEQYF.

The chain links TRBV13 to TRBJ1-1; D not resolved. CDR1 and CDR2 (germline): PRHDT, FYEKMQ (reference sequence). V lost 5 bases, J lost 1 base, and 11 bases lay in between. This CDR3 spans 14 amino acids. The CDR3 spells CASSLSVSNTEAFF. CDR3 nucleotide sequence: TGTGCCAGCAGCCTTAGTGTGTCGAACACTGAAGCTTTCTTT.

DNA for the CDR3: TGCGCCAGCAGCCCCATGTCGGGAGTGACGTCCTACGAGCAGTACTTC. It translates to CASSPMSGVTSYEQYF. This chain uses TRBV5-1 with TRBJ2-7, with D tentatively TRBD2 (6 bases). V was cut by 4 bases and J by 1 base, with 18 bases left in between. The CDR3 consists of 16 residues. CDR1 and CDR2 (germline): SGHRS, YFSETQ.

The chain recombines TRBV2 with TRBJ2-5; D might be TRBD1 (5 bases). With 2 bases removed from V and 5 bases from J, the gap between germline ends came to 15 bases. Germline CDR1 and CDR2: SNHLY and FYNNEI. The CDR3 runs 15 residues. CDR3 in DNA: TGTGCCAGCAGTGAAAAGAGCAGGGTATCTGAGACCCAGTACTTC. Its translation is CASSEKSRVSETQYF.

V and J are TRBV5-6 and TRBJ2-1, with D possibly TRBD2 on 5 matching bases. CDR1 is SGHDT, CDR2 YYEEEE, per germline. The CDR3 loop spans 14 amino acids. Trimming pared 0 bases from V and 4 bases from J, leaving 8 bases between. CDR3 DNA: TGTGCCAGCAGCTTGGCCCCGGGATACAATGAGCAGTTCTTC. It specifies CASSLAPGYNEQFF.

This chain uses TRBV10-2 with TRBJ2-7; 10 bases line up with TRBD2. This CDR3 is 15 amino acids long. Germline V gives CDR1 WSHSY, CDR2 SAAADI. V was clipped by 6 bases and J by 2 bases; unmatched bases: 7. The CDR3 protein is CASRGLAGGTYEQYF. CDR3 DNA sequence: TGCGCCAGCAGAGGATTAGCGGGGGGTACCTACGAGCAGTACTTC.

About this clone itself: A junction boundary mismatches the germline segment, possibly from a read error. V and J are TRBV5-1 and TRBJ1-1; TRBD1 might be the D (5 bases). CDR3 length: 11 amino acids. Germline V gene data show CDR1 as SGHRS and CDR2 as YFSETQ. CDR3 DNA: TGCGCCAGCAGCAGCGGGGCTGAAACTTTCTTT. Its translation is CASSSGAETFF.

The rearrangement joins TRBV5-6 to TRBJ1-2, with D uncertain. Germline assignment: CDR1 SGHDT and CDR2 YYEEEE. Between the trimmed V and J ends, which lost 4 bases and 4 bases, there was a span of 14 bases. The CDR3 runs to 14 residues. CDR3 bases: TGTGCCAGCAGCCCCACTGGAGCCGGCTATGGCTACACCTTC. It encodes CASSPTGAGYGYTF.

The J gene is TRBJ1-1, the V gene TRBV2, with 8 bases matching TRBD1. This CDR3 contains 16 residues. Germline CDR1 reads SNHLY; CDR2 reads FYNNEI. Trimming cost V 4 bases and J 2 bases; bases outside gene matches: 9. CDR3 DNA: TGTGCCAGCAGTGGAGACAGGGGCTTCCTTAACACTGAAGCTTTCTTT. This gives the protein CASSGDRGFLNTEAFF.

This chain links TRBV11-3 with TRBJ2-1; 7 bases agree with TRBD2. V shed 8 bases and J 5 bases; nucleotides not matched to a gene: 12. The germline V gene encodes CDR1 SGHNT and CDR2 YENEEA. The length of the CDR3 is 15 residues. In nucleotides, the CDR3 is TGTGCCAGCGCCACCGGCGGGAGTCGTGACAATGAGCAGTTCTTC. Translating it yields CASATGGSRDNEQFF.

This chain uses TRBV6-6 with TRBJ2-6; TRBD2 might be the D (6 bases). V was trimmed by 1 base and J by 4 bases, leaving 11 bases between them. Germline CDR1 and CDR2: MNHNY and SVGAGI (reference sequence). CDR3 length: 16 residues. The CDR3 nucleotides are TGTGCCAGCAGTTACTATGGGGGGTCGGGGGCCAACGTCCTGACTTTC. The encoded protein is CASSYYGGSGANVLTF.

The V call is TRBV14, the J call TRBJ2-7; 9 positions match TRBD1. V shed 4 bases and J 4 bases; nucleotides not matched to a gene: 8. Germline V gene lookup returns CDR1 SGHDN and CDR2 FVKESK. The CDR3 runs 15 residues. CDR3 protein: CASSPWGTGYYEQYF. The CDR3 nucleotides read TGTGCCAGCAGCCCATGGGGGACAGGGTATTACGAGCAGTACTTC.

The rearrangement links TRBV7-2 to TRBJ2-3; TRBD2 aligns across 11 bases. Losses at the gene ends were 0 bases for V and 1 base for J; bases not matched to a gene: 0. CDR1 is SGHTA and CDR2 is FQGNSA in the germline V gene. The CDR3 runs 16 residues. The CDR3 DNA reads as TGTGCCAGCAGCTTAGCGACTAGCGGGGGCACAGATACGCAGTATTTT. As protein: CASSLATSGGTDTQYF.